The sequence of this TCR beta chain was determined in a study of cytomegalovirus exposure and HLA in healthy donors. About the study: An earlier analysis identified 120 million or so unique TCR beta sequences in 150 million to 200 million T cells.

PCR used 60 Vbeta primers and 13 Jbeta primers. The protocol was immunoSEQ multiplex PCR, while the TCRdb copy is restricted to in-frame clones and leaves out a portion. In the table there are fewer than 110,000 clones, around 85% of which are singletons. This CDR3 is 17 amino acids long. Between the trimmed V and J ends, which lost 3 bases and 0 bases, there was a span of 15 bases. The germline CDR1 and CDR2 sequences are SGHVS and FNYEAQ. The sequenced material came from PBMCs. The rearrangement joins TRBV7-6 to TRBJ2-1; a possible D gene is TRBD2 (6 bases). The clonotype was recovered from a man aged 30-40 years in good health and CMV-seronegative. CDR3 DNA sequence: TGTGCCAGCAGCTTGGTGTTATACGGGAGCTCCTACAATGAGCAGTTCTTC. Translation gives CASSLVLYGSSYNEQFF.